The 24 T cell receptor beta chains presented below share a single source sample, sequenced in a study of technical replicates of blood from a few donors. Only in-frame clones appear in the TCRdb table, and some are missing; sequencing was by immunoSEQ multiplex PCR. There are around 13,000 clones in the sample; approximately 93% occur only once, and more than 5.5% lies in the top ten. Sequenced material: PBMCs. These receptors all stem from a human donor in good health.

V is TRBV7-8 and J is TRBJ2-7, with D possibly matching TRBD1 (6 bases). V shed 5 bases and J shed 0 bases, with 20 bases lying between them. The CDR3 length is 17 residues. Germline V lookup: CDR1 SGHVS, CDR2 FQNEAQ. The CDR3 sequence: CASSLRGWGTSSYEQYF. The DNA for the CDR3 is TGTGCCAGCAGCCTCAGGGGATGGGGGACGAGCTCCTACGAGCAGTACTTC.

The genes are TRBV7-9 and TRBJ2-3; the D gene is possibly TRBD2 (5 bases). V was pared by 0 bases and J by 3 bases, with 7 bases between. The V gene's germline CDR1 is SEHNR and CDR2 FQNEAQ (reference sequence). CDR3 length: 14 amino acids. CDR3: CASSLARLTDTQYF. The CDR3 nucleotides read TGTGCCAGCAGCTTAGCGCGACTAACAGATACGCAGTATTTT.

This sequence joins TRBV19 and TRBJ1-1; 7 bases are shared with TRBD1. CDR1 is LNHDA, CDR2 SQIVND, per germline (reference sequence). This CDR3 region has 13 residues. J was trimmed by 0 bases and V by 5 bases; bases with no gene match: 0. CDR3 region: CASSGTVNTEAFF. The CDR3 DNA reads TGTGCCAGTAGTGGGACAGTGAACACTGAAGCTTTCTTT.

The chain uses TRBV5-1 and TRBJ2-7; 7 bases map to TRBD1. The junction had 2 bases not matched to a gene; V was cut back by 4 bases and J by 1 base. The CDR3 contains 13 residues. Germline V gene lookup returns CDR1 SGHRS and CDR2 YFSETQ. CDR3 sequence reads: CASSRDRSYEQYF. The DNA for the CDR3 is TGCGCCAGCAGCCGGGACAGATCCTACGAGCAGTACTTC. Variable domain in full (rest from reference TRBV5-1 and TRBJ2-7): KAGVTQTPRYLIKTRGQQVTLSCSPISGHRSVSWYQQTPGQGLQFLFEYFSETQRNKGNFPGRFSGRQFSNSRSEMNVSTLELGDSALYLCASSRDRSYEQYFGPGTRLTVT.

The genes are TRBV7-9 and TRBJ2-2, with 12 positions matching TRBD2. CDR1 and CDR2 (germline): SEHNR, FQNEAQ (reference sequence). Trimming removed 5 bases from V and 5 bases from J; junction bases left unmatched: 6. The CDR3 extends over 16 amino acids. CDR3 DNA sequence: TGTGCCAGCAGCCCCCGACTAGCGGGAGATACCGGGGAGCTGTTTTTT. It codes for CASSPRLAGDTGELFF.

The chain couples TRBV6-1 to TRBJ2-5, with D unclear. The germline V gene has CDR1 MNHNS and CDR2 SASEGT. V was trimmed by 7 bases and J by 3 bases, leaving 15 bases between them. The CDR3 contains 14 residues. CDR3 amino acids: CASIGEQLKETQYF. The CDR3 coding sequence is TGTGCCAGCATCGGTGAACAGCTAAAAGAGACCCAGTACTTC.

CDR3 DNA sequence: TGTGCCAGCAGTGGTCGGACGGGATACACTGAAGCTTTCTTT. Translation gives CASSGRTGYTEAFF. V gene TRBV6-1 combines with J gene TRBJ1-1; D uncertain. Germline V lookup: CDR1 MNHNS, CDR2 SASEGT. Trimming cost V 4 bases and J 3 bases, with 12 bases left between them. This CDR3 is 14 amino acids long.

The CDR3 is CASSVVGKEGAQHF. The CDR3 DNA follows: TGTGCCAGCAGTGTGGTAGGGAAGGAAGGGGCCCAGCATTTT. J is TRBJ1-5 and V is TRBV2; a possible D gene is TRBD1 (5 bases). Germline V CDR1 and CDR2: SNHLY, FYNNEI. V gave up 4 bases and J gave up 11 bases, with 18 bases separating them. This CDR3 is built from 14 residues.

This clone turned up a few times. This sequence joins TRBV2 and TRBJ1-1, with D maybe TRBD1 (5 bases). The CDR3 contains 14 residues. Germline-derived CDR1 and CDR2 are SNHLY and FYNNEI. V shed 6 bases and J shed 3 bases, with 14 bases lying between them. This CDR3 is CASSQTARDTEAFF. The DNA for the CDR3 is TGTGCCAGCAGCCAGACAGCCCGGGACACTGAAGCTTTCTTT.

The chain joins TRBV5-1 to TRBJ1-1; TRBD1 matches at 10 bases. Trimming took 3 bases from V and 5 from J; bases not matched to a gene: 4. Per the germline V gene, CDR1 is SGHRS and CDR2 is YFSETQ. The CDR3 loop spans 14 amino acids. CDR3 loop: CASSSGTGETEAFF. CDR3 DNA sequence: TGCGCCAGCAGCTCTGGGACAGGGGAAACTGAAGCTTTCTTT.

This clone was found a few times. The rearrangement uses TRBV30 and TRBJ1-4; 10 bases fit TRBD1. The CDR3 has 14 amino acids. Germline values: CDR1 GTSNPN, CDR2 SVGIG (reference sequence). V shed 2 bases, J shed 8 bases, and the junction held 5 bases outside the gene matches. CDR3 bases: TGTGCCTGGAGTTCCGGGACAGGGGACGAAAAACTGTTTTTT. It codes for CAWSSGTGDEKLFF.

V gene TRBV18 combines with J gene TRBJ1-1; 9 bases agree with TRBD1. From germline, CDR1 is KGHSH and CDR2 LQKENI. After removal of 6 bases from V and 1 base from J, the junction contained 3 bases not matched to a gene. CDR3 length equals 14 residues. This chain's CDR3 is CASSQGQGNTEAFF. The DNA of the CDR3 is TGTGCCAGCTCCCAGGGACAGGGGAACACTGAAGCTTTCTTT.

The CDR3 DNA reads TGTGCCAGCAGCCAAGGTGTGGGCCCCATTGCGTTGCCCCAGCATTTT. It is translated as CASSQGVGPIALPQHF. The chain uses TRBV4-2 and TRBJ1-5; D unclear. Germline V gives CDR1 LGHNA, CDR2 YNFKEQ. This CDR3 comprises 16 residues. Trimming left V 1 base short and J 9 bases short, with 19 bases between.

The V and J genes are TRBV11-3 and TRBJ1-1; 7 positions agree with TRBD1. Looked up from germline, CDR1 is SGHNT and CDR2 is YENEEA. The V and J ends lost 5 bases and 3 bases, in that order; junction bases with no gene match: 9. This CDR3 spans 15 amino acids. The CDR3 DNA sequence: TGTGCCAGCAGCCAGAGACAGGGTGGGGACACTGAAGCTTTCTTT. The encoded protein is CASSQRQGGDTEAFF.

The rearrangement uses TRBV7-9 and TRBJ1-3; 7 bases are a match to TRBD1. CDR1 is SEHNR, CDR2 FQNEAQ, per germline (reference sequence). The CDR3 has 15 amino acids. V lost 7 bases and J lost 3; bases outside the gene matches: 9. In DNA form, the CDR3 reads TGTGCCAGCAACGCGCAGGGGGTTCGTGGAAACACCATATATTTT. Amino acid sequence: CASNAQGVRGNTIYF.

The chain combines TRBV6-4 with TRBJ2-1; 8 bases map to TRBD2. Per germline, CDR1 MRHNA and CDR2 SNTAGT. V gave up 1 base and J gave up 6 bases; unmatched junction bases: 5. The CDR3 has 15 amino acids. The CDR3 loop reads CASSDWLAGTNEQFF. Here the CDR3 DNA reads TGTGCCAGCAGTGACTGGCTAGCGGGCACCAATGAGCAGTTCTTC.

This chain connects TRBV18 to TRBJ1-1, with D maybe TRBD1 (5 bases). CDR1 and CDR2 (germline): KGHSH, LQKENI. V dropped 6 bases and J dropped 0 bases, with 11 bases sitting between them. The CDR3 is 14 amino acids. The CDR3 coding sequence is TGTGCCAGCTCGGCGGGACTCATGAACACTGAAGCTTTCTTT. Protein product: CASSAGLMNTEAFF.

As DNA, the CDR3 is TGTGCCAGCAGCTTAGAGCCTAGCGGGAGACGCGAGCAGTACTTC. Its protein product is CASSLEPSGRREQYF. The V call is TRBV7-9, the J call TRBJ2-7, with 10 bases fitting TRBD2. The CDR3 has 15 residues. V gave up 1 base and J gave up 6 bases; unmatched junction bases: 6. Germline CDR1 is SEHNR and CDR2 is FQNEAQ (reference sequence).

In this sample, this clone turned up once. The V and J genes are TRBV29-1 and TRBJ2-5; 14 bases map to TRBD2. V trimming: 6 bases; J trimming: 4 bases; junction bases outside the gene matches: 4. From germline, CDR1 is SQVTM and CDR2 ANQGSEA. The CDR3 has 14 residues. The DNA for the CDR3 is TGCAGCGTGGGGACTAGCGGGAGTACAGAGACCCAGTACTTC. Its translation is CSVGTSGSTETQYF.

V and J are TRBV5-1 and TRBJ1-2; 9 nucleotides agree with TRBD1. The CDR3 runs to 19 residues. V lost 1 base to trimming and J lost 2 bases; unmatched junction nucleotides: 15. Germline V gene lookup returns CDR1 SGHRS and CDR2 YFSETQ. The CDR3 region is CASSLIRGTGLNSNYGYTF. DNA for the CDR3: TGCGCCAGCAGCTTGATTAGGGGGACAGGGCTTAACTCGAACTATGGCTACACCTTC. The full variable domain, in which reference TRBV5-1 and TRBJ1-2 provide the parts outside the CDR3, is KAGVTQTPRYLIKTRGQQVTLSCSPISGHRSVSWYQQTPGQGLQFLFEYFSETQRNKGNFPGRFSGRQFSNSRSEMNVSTLELGDSALYLCASSLIRGTGLNSNYGYTFGSGTRLTVV.

The CDR3 DNA is TGTGCCTGGAGTCCAGGCATGGGGGGTCTCGATACGCAGTATTTT. Translating it yields CAWSPGMGGLDTQYF. The chain combines TRBV30 with TRBJ2-3, with D possibly matching TRBD2 (6 bases). The CDR3 is 15 amino acids. CDR1 and CDR2 (germline): GTSNPN, SVGIG (reference sequence). V dropped 2 bases and J dropped 6 bases, with 18 bases sitting between them.

The rearrangement links TRBV6-1 to TRBJ1-5, with 7 bases identical to TRBD1. V gave up 6 bases and J gave up 3 bases; unmatched junction bases: 8. The CDR3 runs 15 residues. Germline V lookup: CDR1 MNHNS, CDR2 SASEGT. CDR3 sequence: CASSQTGTDNQPQHF. In DNA form, the CDR3 reads TGTGCCAGCAGCCAGACCGGGACAGACAATCAGCCCCAGCATTTT.

The chain has TRBV6-1 and TRBJ1-5; D possibly corresponds to TRBD1 (5 bases). CDR1 and CDR2 (germline): MNHNS, SASEGT. Deletions cut 7 bases from V and 0 bases from J, with 10 bases between. The CDR3 is made up of 14 amino acids. The CDR3 nucleotides are TGTGCCAGCACAGGGTTATATAGCAATCAGCCCCAGCATTTT. This translates into CASTGLYSNQPQHF.

The chain employs TRBV7-6 and TRBJ2-1; 13 nucleotides align to TRBD2. Germline CDR1 and CDR2: SGHVS and FNYEAQ. This CDR3 region has 20 residues. The V gene end was trimmed by 5 bases and the J gene end by 7 bases; junction bases not matched to a gene: 20. The CDR3 reads CASSGPRGTLAGGAGNEQFF. For the CDR3, the DNA is TGTGCCAGCAGCGGCCCTAGGGGGACACTAGCGGGAGGGGCTGGGAATGAGCAGTTCTTC.